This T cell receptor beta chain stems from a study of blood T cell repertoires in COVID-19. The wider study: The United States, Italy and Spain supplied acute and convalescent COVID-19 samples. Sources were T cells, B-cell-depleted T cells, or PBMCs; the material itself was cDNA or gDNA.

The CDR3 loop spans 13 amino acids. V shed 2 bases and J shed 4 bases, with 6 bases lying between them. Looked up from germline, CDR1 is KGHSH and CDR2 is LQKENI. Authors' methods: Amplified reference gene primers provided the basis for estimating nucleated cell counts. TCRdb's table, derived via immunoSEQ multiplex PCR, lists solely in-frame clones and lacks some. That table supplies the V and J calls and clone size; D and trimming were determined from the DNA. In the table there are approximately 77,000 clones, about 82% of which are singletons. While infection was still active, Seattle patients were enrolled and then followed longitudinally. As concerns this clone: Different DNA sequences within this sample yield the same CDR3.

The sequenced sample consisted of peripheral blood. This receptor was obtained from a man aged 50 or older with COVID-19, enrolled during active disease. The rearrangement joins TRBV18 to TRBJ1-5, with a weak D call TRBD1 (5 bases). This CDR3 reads CASSPGGNQPQHF. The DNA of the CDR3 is TGTGCCAGCTCACCAGGGGGGAATCAGCCCCAGCATTTT.